One sample yielded the 20 T cell receptor beta chains listed below, sequenced in a study of T cell clonotyping in hematopoietic cell transplantation. Method: immunoSEQ multiplex PCR; TCRdb's copy keeps in-frame clones and lacks some. The sample yields roughly 40,000 clones, 75% to 90% seen once. This sample's time point: recipient sample about 28 days before transplant, after cytoreduction. Specimen: peripheral blood mononuclear cells, collected before stem cell transplant. These TCRs come from a man aged 55 to 70 with acute myeloid leukemia. Some clones in this sample may be carry-over from other donors' samples.

The chain links TRBV19 to TRBJ2-1, with 7 positions matching TRBD1. The CDR3 runs 14 residues. V was clipped by 2 bases and J by 3 bases; unmatched bases: 1. The germline V gene has CDR1 LNHDA and CDR2 SQIVND (reference sequence). CDR3 region: CASSIRQGYNEQFF. As DNA, the CDR3 is TGTGCCAGTAGTATACGACAGGGCTACAATGAGCAGTTCTTC.

This chain links TRBV5-6 with TRBJ2-6; no clear D. The CDR3 length is 14 residues. In germline, CDR1 is SGHDT, CDR2 YYEEEE. Trimming pared 4 bases from V and 1 base from J, leaving 6 bases between. CDR3 DNA sequence: TGTGCCAGCAGCCTGGGGTCTGGGGCCAACGTCCTGACTTTC. Its translation: CASSLGSGANVLTF.

The chain combines TRBV5-1 with TRBJ2-3; 10 bases are a match to TRBD2. The CDR3 is made up of 16 amino acids. V gave up 1 base and J gave up 0 bases; unmatched junction bases: 2. Germline CDR1 reads SGHRS; CDR2 reads YFSETQ. The CDR3 loop is CASSLRLAGSTDTQYF. The DNA for the CDR3 is TGCGCCAGCAGCTTGAGACTAGCGGGCAGCACAGATACGCAGTATTTT.

V usage is TRBV29-1 and J usage is TRBJ2-7; D remains unclear. Germline CDR1 reads SQVTM; CDR2 reads ANQGSEA. Trimming pared 0 bases from V and 9 bases from J, leaving 9 bases between. The CDR3 contains 11 residues. CDR3 DNA sequence: TGCAGCGTTGAAGAGGCCGAAAGGCAGTACTTC. Translation gives CSVEEAERQYF.

J is TRBJ1-3 and V is TRBV9; D is unresolved. The germline gives CDR1 SGDLS, CDR2 YYNGEE. The CDR3 contains 14 residues. V was shortened by 4 bases and J by 5 bases, with 13 bases between the two germline ends. The CDR3 coding sequence is TGTGCCAGCAGCTTACCGGGCTCCAGAAACACCATATATTTT. Encoded protein: CASSLPGSRNTIYF.

CDR3 in DNA: TGTGCCGTTCCGACAGTAACGAACACCGGGGAGCTGTTTTTT. As protein: CAVPTVTNTGELFF. V gene TRBV28 combines with J gene TRBJ2-2, with TRBD1 as a possible D gene (5 bases). Trimming removed 11 bases at V and 0 bases at J, with 13 bases between. In germline, CDR1 is MDHEN, CDR2 SYDVKM. The CDR3 covers 14 residues. Complete variable domain (other parts from reference TRBV28 and TRBJ2-2): DVKVTQSSRYLVKRTGEKVFLECVQDMDHENMFWYRQDPGLGLRLIYFSYDVKMKEKGDIPEGYSVSREKKERFSLILESASTNQTSMYLCAVPTVTNTGELFFGEGSRLTVL.

The chain uses TRBV28 and TRBJ2-7, with a possible D match to TRBD1 (6 bases). The CDR3 runs 15 residues. The V and J ends lost 3 bases and 4 bases respectively, with 16 bases between them. Germline CDR1 MDHEN, CDR2 SYDVKM. In DNA, the CDR3 is TGTGCCAGCAGTTTTTTTGGGGGCCGGATTTACGAGCAGTACTTC. It codes for CASSFFGGRIYEQYF.

The J gene is TRBJ1-2, the V gene TRBV6-5; D perhaps matches TRBD1 (5 bases). CDR1 and CDR2 (germline): MNHEY, SVGAGI. The CDR3 sequence is 12 residues long. V gave up 6 bases and J gave up 2 bases, with 7 bases separating them. This CDR3 is CASRPGNYGYTF. DNA of the CDR3: TGTGCCAGCAGGCCAGGGAACTATGGCTACACCTTC.

The gene calls are TRBV6-1 and TRBJ2-2; the D gene could be TRBD1 or TRBD2 (5 bases each). This CDR3 comprises 15 residues. Germline V lookup: CDR1 MNHNS, CDR2 SASEGT. The ends were cut back, 6 bases at V and 1 base at J, with 12 bases in the middle. The CDR3 nucleotides read TGTGCCAGCAGCAGGGATGGGGGGAACACCGGGGAGCTGTTTTTT. Its translation: CASSRDGGNTGELFF.

V usage is TRBV4-2 and J usage is TRBJ1-4; D unresolved. This CDR3 spans 16 amino acids. V gave up 3 bases and J gave up 8 bases, with 19 bases separating them. Germline assignment: CDR1 LGHNA and CDR2 YNFKEQ. The CDR3 DNA sequence: TGTGCCAGCAGCCAGCCAAACCGTATACCGGGGGAAAAACTGTTTTTT. Translation gives CASSQPNRIPGEKLFF.

The chain is built from TRBV5-6 and TRBJ2-7; D remains ambiguous. The V end was cut by 2 bases, the J end by 0 bases, with 15 bases between. Germline V gives CDR1 SGHDT, CDR2 YYEEEE. The CDR3 totals 16 residues. The CDR3 protein is CASSFYVSRLSYEQYF. The CDR3, as DNA: TGTGCCAGCAGCTTCTATGTTAGCCGACTCTCCTACGAGCAGTACTTC.

Only one count was recorded for this clone. This chain uses TRBV7-8 with TRBJ1-6; 9 bases align to TRBD1. Germline CDR1 is SGHVS and CDR2 is FQNEAQ. V was clipped by 4 bases and J by 9 bases; unmatched bases: 7. CDR3 size: 15 residues. CDR3 in amino acids: CASSSSGTGSSPLHF. CDR3 bases: TGTGCCAGCAGCTCCTCCGGGACAGGGAGTTCACCCCTCCACTTT.

This clone was counted a single time. The V call is TRBV30, the J call TRBJ1-2; D gene ambiguous. The CDR3 consists of 10 residues. V dropped 6 bases and J dropped 2 bases, with 4 bases sitting between them. Germline lookup yields CDR1 GTSNPN and CDR2 SVGIG (reference sequence). Here the CDR3 reads CACRNYGYTF. Written as DNA, the CDR3 is TGTGCCTGTCGGAACTATGGCTACACCTTC.

This clone was seen a single time. This rearrangement joins TRBV7-2 to TRBJ2-7, with TRBD2 matching 10 bases. This CDR3 contains 18 residues. With V trimmed by 2 bases and J by 5 bases, 15 bases remained unmatched. CDR1 SGHTA and CDR2 FQGNSA come from the germline V gene. CDR3 sequence: CASSLLRAGGPGFNEQYF. In DNA form, the CDR3 reads TGTGCCAGCAGCTTATTAAGAGCGGGGGGGCCAGGGTTCAACGAGCAGTACTTC.

This chain links TRBV7-6 with TRBJ2-7, with 8 bases fitting TRBD1. Germline-derived CDR1 and CDR2 are SGHVS and FNYEAQ. The V segment lost 5 bases and the J segment 5 bases; nucleotides outside the gene matches: 11. This CDR3 has 15 residues. The CDR3, as DNA: TGTGCCAGCAGCCCAGGGAGACAGGGGTTCCACGAGCAGTACTTC. This sequence encodes CASSPGRQGFHEQYF. Supplemented by reference TRBV7-6 and TRBJ2-7, the full variable domain reads GAGVSQSPRYKVTKRGQDVALRCDPISGHVSLYWYRQALGQGPEFLTYFNYEAQQDKSGLPNDRFSAERPEGSISTLTIQRTEQRDSAMYRCASSPGRQGFHEQYFGPGTRLTVT.

V gene TRBV6-6 combines with J gene TRBJ1-2; maybe TRBD1 (6 bases). Trimming took 11 bases from V and 4 from J, leaving 14 bases between them. The germline V gene has CDR1 MNHNY and CDR2 SVGAGI (reference sequence). The CDR3 sequence is 12 residues long. CDR3 sequence reads: CARPDSLYGYTF. In DNA form, the CDR3 reads TGTGCCCGCCCGGACAGTCTCTATGGCTACACCTTC.

The chain is built from TRBV28 and TRBJ2-7, with D uncertain. V was trimmed by 6 bases and J by 0 bases, leaving 9 bases between them. The length of the CDR3 is 13 residues. CDR1 is MDHEN, CDR2 SYDVKM, per germline. DNA of the CDR3: TGTGCCAGCAGACCTTCTGGCTCCTACGAGCAGTACTTC. Its protein is CASRPSGSYEQYF.

The gene calls are TRBV15 and TRBJ2-3; 10 bases agree with TRBD2. This CDR3 spans 15 amino acids. V shed 9 bases and J 0 bases; nucleotides not matched to a gene: 6. Looked up from germline, CDR1 is LNHNV and CDR2 is YYDKDF (reference sequence). CDR3 nucleotide sequence: TGTGCCACGATCCTAGCGGGGGAGAGCACAGATACGCAGTATTTT. Its translation is CATILAGESTDTQYF.

The CDR3 bases are TGCGCCAGCAGCACTTGGACAGGGACCTACGAGCAGTACTTC. Translating it yields CASSTWTGTYEQYF. The rearrangement uses TRBV5-1 and TRBJ2-7; the match to TRBD1 covers 8 bases. The CDR3 length is 14 residues. Germline assignment: CDR1 SGHRS and CDR2 YFSETQ. J gave up 2 bases and V 4 bases, and 5 bases lay outside the gene matches.

J is TRBJ1-1 and V is TRBV19; 7 bases are shared with TRBD1. The CDR3 runs to 15 residues. With V trimmed by 3 bases and J by 2 bases, 6 bases remained unmatched. Germline assignment: CDR1 LNHDA and CDR2 SQIVND (reference sequence). The CDR3 bases are TGTGCCAGTAGTATCAAAACAGGGGCTAACACTGAAGCTTTCTTT. Translated: CASSIKTGANTEAFF.